The clone carrying this T cell receptor beta chain was observed once. No antigen is known for it. The data were produced by immunoSEQ multiplex PCR, yet TCRdb's version contains in-frame clones alone and is incomplete. The repertoire has 90,000 to 130,000 clones, 89% of them found once; the top ten carry under 2%. The source of the sample is a study of cytomegalovirus exposure and HLA in healthy donors. Study-level findings and limits: There were a few CMV-associated chains whose specificity for CMV antigens was confirmed in vitro.

V was pared by 5 bases and J by 3 bases, with 8 bases between. This CDR3 contains 12 residues. Germline V lookup: CDR1 KGHSH, CDR2 LQKENI. The chain uses TRBV18 and TRBJ2-7; D gene ambiguous. The source is a woman under 30 in good health and CMV-seronegative. Material for sequencing was PBMCs. The CDR3 DNA is TGTGCCAGCTCAGCAGGTCTCTACGAGCAGTACTTC. It specifies CASSAGLYEQYF.